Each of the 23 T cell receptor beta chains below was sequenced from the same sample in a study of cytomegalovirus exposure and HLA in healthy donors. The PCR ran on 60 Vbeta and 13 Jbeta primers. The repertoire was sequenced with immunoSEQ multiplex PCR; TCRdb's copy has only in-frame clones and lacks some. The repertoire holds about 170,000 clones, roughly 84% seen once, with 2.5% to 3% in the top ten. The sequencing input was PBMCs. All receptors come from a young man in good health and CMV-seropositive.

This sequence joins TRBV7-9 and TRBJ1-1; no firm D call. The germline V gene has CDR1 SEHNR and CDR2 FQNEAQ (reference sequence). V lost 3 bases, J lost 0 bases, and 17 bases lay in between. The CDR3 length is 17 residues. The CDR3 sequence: CASSLLGSRTMNTEAFF. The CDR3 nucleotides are TGTGCCAGCAGCTTGTTGGGCAGCCGGACTATGAACACTGAAGCTTTCTTT.

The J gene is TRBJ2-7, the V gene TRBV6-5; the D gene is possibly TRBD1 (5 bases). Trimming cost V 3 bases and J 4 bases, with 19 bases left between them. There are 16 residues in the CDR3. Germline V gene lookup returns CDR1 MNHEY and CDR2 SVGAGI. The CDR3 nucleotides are TGTGCCAGCAGTTATGACAGTTGGCCCCTCACTTACGAGCAGTACGTC. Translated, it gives CASSYDSWPLTYEQYV.

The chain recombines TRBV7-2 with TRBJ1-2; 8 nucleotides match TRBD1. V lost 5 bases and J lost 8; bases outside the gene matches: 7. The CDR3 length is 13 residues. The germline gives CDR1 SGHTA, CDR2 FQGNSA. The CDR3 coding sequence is TGTGCCAGCAGCCCGGACAGGGCTCGAGGCTACACCTTC. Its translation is CASSPDRARGYTF.

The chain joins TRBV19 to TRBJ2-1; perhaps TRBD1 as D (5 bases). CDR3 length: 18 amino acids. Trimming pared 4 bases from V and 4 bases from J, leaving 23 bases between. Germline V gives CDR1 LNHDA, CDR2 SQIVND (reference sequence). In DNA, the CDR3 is TGTGCCAGTAGTAAGGGGTACGGCGCCGGACCAGGATACAATGAGCAGTTCTTC. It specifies CASSKGYGAGPGYNEQFF.

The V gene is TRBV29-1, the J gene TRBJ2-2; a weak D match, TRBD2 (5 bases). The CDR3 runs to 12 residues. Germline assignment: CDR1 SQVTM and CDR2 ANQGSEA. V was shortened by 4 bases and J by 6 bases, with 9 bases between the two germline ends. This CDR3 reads CSVGGSAGELFF. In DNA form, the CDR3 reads TGCAGCGTTGGAGGGAGCGCCGGGGAGCTGTTTTTT.

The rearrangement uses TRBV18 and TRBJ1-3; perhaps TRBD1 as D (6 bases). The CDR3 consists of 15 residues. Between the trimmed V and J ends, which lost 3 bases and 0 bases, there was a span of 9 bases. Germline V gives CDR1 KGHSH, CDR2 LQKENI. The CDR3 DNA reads TGTGCCAGCTCACCTGCGACAGGCTCTGGAAACACCATATATTTT. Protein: CASSPATGSGNTIYF.

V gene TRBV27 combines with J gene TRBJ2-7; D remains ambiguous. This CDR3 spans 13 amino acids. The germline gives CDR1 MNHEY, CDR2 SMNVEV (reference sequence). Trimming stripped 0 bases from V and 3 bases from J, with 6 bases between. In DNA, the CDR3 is TGTGCCAGCAGTTTATCGACTCACTACGAGCAGTACTTC. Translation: CASSLSTHYEQYF.

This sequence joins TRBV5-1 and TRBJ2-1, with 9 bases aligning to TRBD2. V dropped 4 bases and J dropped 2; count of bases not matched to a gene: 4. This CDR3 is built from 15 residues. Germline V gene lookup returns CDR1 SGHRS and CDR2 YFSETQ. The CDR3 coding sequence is TGCGCCAGCAGCGGCGGGAGGGCCGCCTACAATGAGCAGTTCTTC. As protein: CASSGGRAAYNEQFF.

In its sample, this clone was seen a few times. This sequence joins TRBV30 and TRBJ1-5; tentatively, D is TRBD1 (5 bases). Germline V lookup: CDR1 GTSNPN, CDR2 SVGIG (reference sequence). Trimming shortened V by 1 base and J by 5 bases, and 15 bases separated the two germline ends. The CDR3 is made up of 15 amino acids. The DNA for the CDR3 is TGTGCCTGGAGTGAGGGGAACAGCTTTTATCAGCCCCAGCATTTT. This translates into CAWSEGNSFYQPQHF.

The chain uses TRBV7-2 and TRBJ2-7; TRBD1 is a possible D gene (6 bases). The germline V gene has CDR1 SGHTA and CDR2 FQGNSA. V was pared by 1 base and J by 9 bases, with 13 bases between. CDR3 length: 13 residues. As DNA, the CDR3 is TGTGCCAGCAGCTTAGTTTGGGACAACCGGCAGTACGTC. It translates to CASSLVWDNRQYV.

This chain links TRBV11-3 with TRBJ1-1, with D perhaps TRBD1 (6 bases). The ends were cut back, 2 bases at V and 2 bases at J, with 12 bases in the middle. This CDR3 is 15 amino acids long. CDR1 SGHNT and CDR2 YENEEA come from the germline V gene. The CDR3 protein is CASSLSGATNTEAFF. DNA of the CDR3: TGTGCCAGCAGCTTATCAGGGGCGACAAACACTGAAGCTTTCTTT.

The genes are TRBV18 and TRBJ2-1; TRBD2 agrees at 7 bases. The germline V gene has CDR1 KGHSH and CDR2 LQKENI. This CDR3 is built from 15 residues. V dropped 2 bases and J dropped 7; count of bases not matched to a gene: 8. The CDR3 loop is CASSPGAGVGNEQFF. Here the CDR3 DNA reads TGTGCCAGCTCACCAGGCGCGGGAGTCGGTAATGAGCAGTTCTTC.

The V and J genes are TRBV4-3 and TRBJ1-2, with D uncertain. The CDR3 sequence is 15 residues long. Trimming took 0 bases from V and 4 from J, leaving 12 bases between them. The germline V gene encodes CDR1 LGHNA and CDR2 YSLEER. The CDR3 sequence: CASSQDHGYSYGYTF. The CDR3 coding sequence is TGCGCCAGCAGCCAAGATCACGGGTATTCCTATGGCTACACCTTC.

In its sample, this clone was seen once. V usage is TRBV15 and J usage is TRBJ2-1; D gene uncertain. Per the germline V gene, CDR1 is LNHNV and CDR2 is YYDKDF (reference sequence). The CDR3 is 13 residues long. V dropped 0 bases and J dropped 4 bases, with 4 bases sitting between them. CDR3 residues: CATSRDRYNEQFF. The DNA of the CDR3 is TGTGCCACCAGCAGAGACAGGTACAATGAGCAGTTCTTC. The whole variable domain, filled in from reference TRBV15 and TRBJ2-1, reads DAMVIQNPRYQVTQFGKPVTLSCSQTLNHNVMYWYQQKSSQAPKLLFHYYDKDFNNEADTPDNFQSRRPNTSFCFLDIRSPGLGDTAMYLCATSRDRYNEQFFGPGTRLTVL.

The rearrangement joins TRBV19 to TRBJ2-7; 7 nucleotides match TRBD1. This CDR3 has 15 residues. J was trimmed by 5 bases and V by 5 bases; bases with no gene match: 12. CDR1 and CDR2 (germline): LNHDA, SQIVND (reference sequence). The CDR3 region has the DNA TGTGCCAGTAGTCCAACGACAGGGCCCCTGCACGAGCAGTACGTC. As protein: CASSPTTGPLHEQYV.

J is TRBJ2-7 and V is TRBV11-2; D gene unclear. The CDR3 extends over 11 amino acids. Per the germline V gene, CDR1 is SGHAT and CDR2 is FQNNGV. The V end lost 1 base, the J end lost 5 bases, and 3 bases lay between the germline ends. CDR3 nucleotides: TGTGCCAGCAGCTTAGGAGACGAGCAGTACTTC. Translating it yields CASSLGDEQYF.

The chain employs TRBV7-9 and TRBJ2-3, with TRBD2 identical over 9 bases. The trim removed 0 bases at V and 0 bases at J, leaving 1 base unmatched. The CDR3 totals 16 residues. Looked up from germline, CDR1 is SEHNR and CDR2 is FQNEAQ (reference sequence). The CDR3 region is CASSLALAGSTDTQYF. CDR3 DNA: TGTGCCAGCAGCTTAGCCCTAGCGGGAAGCACAGATACGCAGTATTTT.

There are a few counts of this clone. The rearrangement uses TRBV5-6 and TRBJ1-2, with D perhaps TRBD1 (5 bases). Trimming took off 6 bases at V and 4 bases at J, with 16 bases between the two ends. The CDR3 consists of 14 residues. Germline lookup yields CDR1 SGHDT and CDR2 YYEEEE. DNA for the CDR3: TGTGCCAGCAAAGCGAGCCGCAGGGTCTATGGCTACACCTTC. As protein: CASKASRRVYGYTF.

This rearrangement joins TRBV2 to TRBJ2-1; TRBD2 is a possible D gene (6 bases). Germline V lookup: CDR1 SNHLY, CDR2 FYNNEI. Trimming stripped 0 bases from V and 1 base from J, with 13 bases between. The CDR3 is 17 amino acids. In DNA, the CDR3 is TGTGCCAGCAGTGAAGCGCTTCCGGGGGTGTCCTACAATGAGCAGTTCTTC. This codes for CASSEALPGVSYNEQFF.

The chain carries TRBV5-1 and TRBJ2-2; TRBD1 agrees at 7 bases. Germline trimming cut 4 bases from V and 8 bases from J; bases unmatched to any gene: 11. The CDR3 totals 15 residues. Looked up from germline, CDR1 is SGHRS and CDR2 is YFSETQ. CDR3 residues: CASSLQGSVEGELFF. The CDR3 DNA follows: TGCGCCAGCAGCCTACAGGGGAGCGTAGAAGGGGAGCTGTTTTTT.

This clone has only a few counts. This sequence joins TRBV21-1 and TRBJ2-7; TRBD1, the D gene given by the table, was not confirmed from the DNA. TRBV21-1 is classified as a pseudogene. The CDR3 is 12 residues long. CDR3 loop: CARTKQGNEQYV. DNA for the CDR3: TGTGCCAGGACTAAACAGGGAAACGAGCAGTACGTC.

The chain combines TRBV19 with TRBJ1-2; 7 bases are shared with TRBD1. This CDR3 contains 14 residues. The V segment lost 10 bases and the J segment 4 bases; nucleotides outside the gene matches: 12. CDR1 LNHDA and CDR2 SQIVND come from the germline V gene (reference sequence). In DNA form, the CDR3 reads TGTGCCACCTCCAGGACAGGTCAGGGCTATGGCTACACCTTC. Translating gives CATSRTGQGYGYTF.

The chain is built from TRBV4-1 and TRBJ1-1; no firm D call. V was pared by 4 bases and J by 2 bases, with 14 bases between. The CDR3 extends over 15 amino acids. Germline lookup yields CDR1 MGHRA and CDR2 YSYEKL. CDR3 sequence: CASSLMMAFNTEAFF. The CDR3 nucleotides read TGCGCCAGCAGCCTCATGATGGCCTTCAACACTGAAGCTTTCTTT.